This T cell receptor (beta chain) was sequenced for a study of early T cells in non-severe SARS-CoV-2 infection. Study context: Bulk RNA isolated from unsorted whole blood underwent sequencing; chains were not paired. The study, taken as a whole, reports: Lookups in VDJdb leaned toward anti-spike CD8 responses and missed private and CD4 specificities.

CDR1 is SNHLY, CDR2 FYNNEI, per germline. This CDR3 contains 14 residues. The J segment lost 5 bases and the V segment lost 4 bases, leaving 2 bases of the junction unmatched. For this clonotype: Its antigen is still unknown.

Each single cDNA molecule received a unique molecular identifier. MiXCR, run by TCRdb on the 5' RACE reads, gives a single entry per CDR3 protein. The sample includes tens of thousands of distinct CDR3 sequences, about a tenth of them seen just once. The rearrangement links TRBV2 to TRBJ2-1; 10 nucleotides match TRBD2. The material sequenced was whole blood, taken at baseline. The sequence came from an adult who was a healthcare worker with PCR-confirmed SARS-CoV-2 infection or an uninfected control (not recorded which). The CDR3 protein is CASSGTSGNNEQFF. For the CDR3, the DNA is TGTGCCAGCAGTGGAACTAGCGGGAACAATGAGCAGTTCTTC. The variable domain in full, with the rest retrieved from reference TRBV2 and TRBJ2-1, is EPEVTQTPSHQVTQMGQEVILRCVPISNHLYFYWYRQILGQKVEFLVSFYNNEISEKSEIFDDQFSVERPDGSNFTLKIRSTKLEDSAMYFCASSGTSGNNEQFFGPGTRLTVL.